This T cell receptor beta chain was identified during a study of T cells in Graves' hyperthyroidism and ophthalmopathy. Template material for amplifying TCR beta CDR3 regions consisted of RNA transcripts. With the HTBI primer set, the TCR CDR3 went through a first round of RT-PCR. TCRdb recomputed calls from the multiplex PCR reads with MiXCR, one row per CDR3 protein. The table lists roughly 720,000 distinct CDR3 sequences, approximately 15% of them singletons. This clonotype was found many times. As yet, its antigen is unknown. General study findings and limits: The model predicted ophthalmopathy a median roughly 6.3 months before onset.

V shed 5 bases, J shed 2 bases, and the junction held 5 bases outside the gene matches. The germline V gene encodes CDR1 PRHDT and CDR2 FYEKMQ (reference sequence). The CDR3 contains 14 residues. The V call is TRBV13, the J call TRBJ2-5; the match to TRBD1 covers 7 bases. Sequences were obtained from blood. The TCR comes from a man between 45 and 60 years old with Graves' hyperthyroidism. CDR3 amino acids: CASSLRDRQETQYF. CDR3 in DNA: TGTGCCAGCAGCCTCCGGGACAGACAAGAGACCCAGTACTTC.